The 15 T cell receptor beta chains listed next were all sequenced from one sample in a study of control samples from healthy donors and cancer patients. Clones were sequenced by immunoSEQ multiplex PCR, and TCRdb holds only the in-frame ones, with some missing. The sample includes about 130,000 clones, around 93% of them seen just once. Sequenced input: PBMCs. The receptors here all came from a man aged 45-60 years with head and neck cancer.

This rearrangement joins TRBV18 to TRBJ1-1; possibly TRBD1 for D (5 bases). V gave up 2 bases and J gave up 0 bases, with 16 bases separating them. The germline V gene encodes CDR1 KGHSH and CDR2 LQKENI. This CDR3 contains 17 residues. The DNA of the CDR3 is TGTGCCAGCTCACCAAGGGGCCTCGGGTCTATGAACACTGAAGCTTTCTTT. Translating gives CASSPRGLGSMNTEAFF.

J is TRBJ1-3 and V is TRBV6-5, with TRBD1 matching over 9 bases. V gave up 8 bases and J gave up 4 bases; unmatched junction bases: 6. Germline V gene sequence: CDR1 MNHEY, CDR2 SVGAGI. The CDR3 is 14 residues long. The CDR3 DNA sequence: TGTGCCAGCCAGGACAGGGGTAGAGGAAACACCATATATTTT. It yields the protein CASQDRGRGNTIYF.

The chain has TRBV9 and TRBJ1-5; unclear D gene. The germline gives CDR1 SGDLS, CDR2 YYNGEE. The CDR3 runs 15 residues. Trimming took 0 bases from V and 0 from J, leaving 7 bases between them. Written as DNA, the CDR3 is TGTGCCAGCAGCGTAGGAGGGTATAGCAATCAGCCCCAGCATTTT. Protein product: CASSVGGYSNQPQHF.

The chain carries TRBV15 and TRBJ1-2, with D unresolved. Trimming cost V 1 base and J 5 bases, with 5 bases left between them. This CDR3 spans 12 amino acids. Germline loops: CDR1 LNHNV, CDR2 YYDKDF (reference sequence). CDR3 amino acids: CATSRGVYGYTF. DNA for the CDR3: TGTGCCACCAGCAGAGGGGTTTATGGCTACACCTTC.

The chain combines TRBV7-2 with TRBJ2-3; TRBD2 matches at 10 bases. From germline, CDR1 is SGHTA and CDR2 FQGNSA. The CDR3 has 18 amino acids. The trim removed 1 base at V and 0 bases at J, leaving 7 bases unmatched. The CDR3 loop reads CASSLVGAGGASTDTQYF. CDR3 sequence (DNA): TGTGCCAGCAGCTTAGTGGGAGCGGGGGGGGCTAGCACAGATACGCAGTATTTT.

This chain joins TRBV7-9 and TRBJ1-4; 8 bases are shared with TRBD1. V shed 3 bases and J 7 bases; nucleotides not matched to a gene: 4. The length of the CDR3 is 14 residues. CDR1 SEHNR and CDR2 FQNEAQ come from the germline V gene (reference sequence). Here the CDR3 DNA reads TGTGCCAGCAGCTTGCAACAGGGGGTTGAAAAACTGTTTTTT. Its protein is CASSLQQGVEKLFF.

The chain employs TRBV5-4 and TRBJ2-7; D is perhaps TRBD2 (5 bases). Germline CDR1 reads SGHNT; CDR2 reads YYREEE (reference sequence). This CDR3 spans 15 amino acids. V was clipped by 4 bases and J by 4 bases, with 18 bases between them. The CDR3 reads CASSGNEGRTYEQYF. Written as DNA, the CDR3 is TGTGCCAGCAGCGGCAATGAGGGCAGGACTTACGAGCAGTACTTC.

The rearrangement links TRBV13 to TRBJ2-2; a possible D gene is TRBD1 (5 bases). This CDR3 has 15 residues. V dropped 4 bases and J dropped 5 bases, with 14 bases sitting between them. CDR1 is PRHDT and CDR2 is FYEKMQ in the germline V gene (reference sequence). The chain's CDR3 is CASSSQGSWTGELFF. The CDR3 DNA reads as TGTGCCAGCAGCTCCCAGGGATCCTGGACCGGGGAGCTGTTTTTT.

The V and J genes are TRBV9 and TRBJ1-3; D not resolved. Germline V gene lookup returns CDR1 SGDLS and CDR2 YYNGEE. The CDR3 extends over 15 amino acids. Between the trimmed V and J ends, which lost 0 bases and 0 bases, there was a span of 7 bases. CDR3 amino acids: CASSVGSRSGNTIYF. In DNA form, the CDR3 reads TGTGCCAGCAGCGTAGGCAGCCGCTCTGGAAACACCATATATTTT.

The rearrangement uses TRBV2 and TRBJ2-1; 8 nucleotides agree with TRBD1. Germline lookup yields CDR1 SNHLY and CDR2 FYNNEI. The CDR3 consists of 15 residues. Losses at the gene ends were 6 bases for V and 0 bases for J; bases not matched to a gene: 4. As DNA, the CDR3 is TGTGCCAGCAGGCTGACAGGGGTCTCCTACAATGAGCAGTTCTTC. Its protein product is CASRLTGVSYNEQFF.

This chain connects TRBV29-1 to TRBJ1-2, with 10 bases lining up with TRBD1. Germline V gene sequence: CDR1 SQVTM, CDR2 ANQGSEA. The CDR3 spans 15 residues. Unmatched junction bases numbered 8, after V lost 3 bases and J lost 4 bases. The CDR3, as DNA: TGCAGCGTTGAGCGGGCGGGACAGGGGTTCTATGGCTACACCTTC. This gives the protein CSVERAGQGFYGYTF.

The chain links TRBV9 to TRBJ2-5; D unresolved. Germline CDR1 and CDR2: SGDLS and YYNGEE. The CDR3 totals 13 residues. Trimming pared 0 bases from V and 2 bases from J, leaving 5 bases between. For the CDR3, the DNA is TGTGCCAGCAGCGTAGCTCTTCAAGAGACCCAGTACTTC. Translated, it gives CASSVALQETQYF.

The chain combines TRBV14 with TRBJ2-3; TRBD2 aligns across 8 bases. V dropped 5 bases and J dropped 0; count of bases not matched to a gene: 4. The V gene's germline CDR1 is SGHDN and CDR2 FVKESK. The CDR3 is made up of 15 amino acids. CDR3 region: CASSLIAGSTDTQYF. The DNA for the CDR3 is TGTGCCAGCAGCTTGATAGCGGGGAGCACAGATACGCAGTATTTT.

The V gene is TRBV7-9, the J gene TRBJ2-3; TRBD2 matches at 7 bases. The CDR3 is made up of 16 amino acids. Germline CDR1 reads SEHNR; CDR2 reads FQNEAQ (reference sequence). J was trimmed by 2 bases and V by 2 bases; bases with no gene match: 7. DNA of the CDR3: TGTGCCAGCAGCTTATTCCTAGCGGCTTACACAGATACGCAGTATTTT. This sequence encodes CASSLFLAAYTDTQYF.

The chain joins TRBV2 to TRBJ2-5; the D gene could be TRBD1 or TRBD2 (5 bases each). Germline CDR1 is SNHLY and CDR2 is FYNNEI. The CDR3 has 15 residues. The V gene lost 7 bases and the J gene lost 5 bases, with 20 bases spanning the gap. For the CDR3, the DNA is TGTGCCAGCAAAGTAGTAGGGGTGCGGAGGGAGACCCAGTACTTC. Translation gives CASKVVGVRRETQYF.